This T cell receptor (beta chain) emerged from a study of cytomegalovirus exposure and HLA in healthy donors. Deletions cut 4 bases from V and 0 bases from J, with 10 bases between. CDR1 is LNHDA, CDR2 SQIVND, per germline (reference sequence). The CDR3 contains 15 residues. At sampling all donors were nominally healthy, likely with unrecorded immune exposures. PCR employed 60 Vbeta and 13 Jbeta primers. Libraries were prepared by immunoSEQ multiplex PCR; TCRdb keeps only in-frame clonotypes and omits some of them. The top ten hold around 0.9% of the sample, which has over 100,000 clones, about 70% seen once. This clone was seen only a few times.

This receptor was identified in a woman aged 25 to 39 in good health and CMV-seronegative. The chain is built from TRBV19 and TRBJ1-5; a possible D gene is TRBD1 (5 bases). Sequencing used PBMCs. For the CDR3, the DNA is TGTGCCAGTAGTAACCGGGGGTATAGCAATCAGCCCCAGCATTTT. It yields the protein CASSNRGYSNQPQHF.